These T cell receptor beta chains were read from a single sample in a study of shared clonotypes between healthy human individuals. Profiling relied on immunoSEQ multiplex PCR, and the TCRdb table lists in-frame clones only, not all of them. The sample shows a few hundred thousand clones, less than 98% of them seen only once. Sequenced: naive CD4+ T cells sorted from blood. The receptor set was obtained from a woman aged 25-40 years in good health. The CDR3 runs from the conserved cysteine through the conserved F or W. D genes are given only for firm matches. Clone size is given for some rows only: seen once, a few or many times, or a class if the clone is expanded.

cdr3_aa: CASSEEGVGHYSNQPQHF
cdr3_nt: TGTGCCAGCAGTGAAGAGGGGGTTGGGCATTATAGCAATCAGCCCCAGCATTTT
j_call: TRBJ1-5
v_call: TRBV6-1
clone_size: NA
d_call: NA

cdr3_aa: CASSLDYNEQFF
cdr3_nt: TGCGCCAGCAGCTTGGATTACAATGAGCAGTTCTTC
j_call: TRBJ2-1
v_call: TRBV5-1
clone_size: NA
d_call: NA

cdr3_aa: CASSIVRRGSSGSNTGELFF
cdr3_nt: TGTGCCAGTAGTATAGTGCGGCGAGGATCTAGCGGGAGCAACACCGGGGAGCTGTTTTTT
j_call: TRBJ2-2
v_call: TRBV19
clone_size: NA
d_call: TRBD2

cdr3_aa: CASGLEGRFEAFF
cdr3_nt: TGCGCCAGCGGCTTGGAAGGGCGATTCGAAGCTTTCTTT
j_call: TRBJ1-1
v_call: TRBV5-1
clone_size: NA
d_call: NA

cdr3_aa: CASSTGTAGNTIYF
cdr3_nt: TGTGCCAGCAGCACCGGGACAGCTGGAAACACCATATATTTT
j_call: TRBJ1-3
v_call: TRBV13
clone_size: NA
d_call: TRBD1

cdr3_aa: CASSAQGSNTGELFF
cdr3_nt: TGTGCCAGCAGCGCACAGGGGTCGAACACCGGGGAGCTGTTTTTT
j_call: TRBJ2-2
v_call: TRBV5-4
clone_size: once
d_call: TRBD1

cdr3_aa: CASSYVFDTGANVLTF
cdr3_nt: TGTGCCAGCAGTTACGTGTTCGATACTGGGGCCAACGTCCTGACTTTC
j_call: TRBJ2-6
v_call: TRBV6-5
clone_size: NA
d_call: NA

cdr3_aa: CASSLAGSSPRETQYF
cdr3_nt: TGTGCCAGCAGCTTAGCGGGTTCGTCTCCCCGGGAGACCCAGTACTTC
j_call: TRBJ2-5
v_call: TRBV7-2
clone_size: NA
d_call: NA

cdr3_aa: CASSPPPYNEQFF
cdr3_nt: TGTGCCAGTAGTCCCCCCCCCTACAATGAACAGTTCTTC
j_call: TRBJ2-1
v_call: TRBV19
clone_size: NA
d_call: NA

cdr3_aa: CSVPGGTGGYSGYTF
cdr3_nt: TGCAGCGTTCCTGGAGGGACAGGGGGCTATAGTGGCTACACCTTC
j_call: TRBJ1-2
v_call: TRBV29-1
clone_size: NA
d_call: TRBD1

cdr3_aa: CAWTLSLDTQYF
cdr3_nt: TGTGCCTGGACACTGAGTTTGGATACGCAGTATTTT
j_call: TRBJ2-3
v_call: TRBV30
clone_size: NA
d_call: NA

cdr3_aa: CASSLGRNSDGELFF
cdr3_nt: TGTGCCAGCAGCTTGGGTCGGAATTCGGACGGGGAGCTGTTTTTT
j_call: TRBJ2-2
v_call: TRBV5-4
clone_size: NA
d_call: NA

cdr3_aa: CASSRARDSDEKLFF
cdr3_nt: TGTGCCAGCTCAAGAGCCCGGGATTCGGATGAAAAACTGTTTTTT
j_call: TRBJ1-4
v_call: TRBV18
clone_size: NA
d_call: NA

cdr3_aa: CASSEVDQPQHF
cdr3_nt: TGTGCCAGCAGTGAAGTCGACCAGCCCCAGCATTTT
j_call: TRBJ1-5
v_call: TRBV6-1
clone_size: NA
d_call: NA

cdr3_aa: CASEQGIGEKLFF
cdr3_nt: TGTGCCAGCGAGCAGGGTATTGGGGAAAAACTGTTTTTT
j_call: TRBJ1-4
v_call: TRBV2
clone_size: NA
d_call: NA

cdr3_aa: CASSYSSIETQYF
cdr3_nt: TGTGCCAGCAGTTACTCTTCAATTGAGACCCAGTACTTC
j_call: TRBJ2-5
v_call: TRBV6-6
clone_size: NA
d_call: NA

cdr3_aa: CASSYSPGDYEQYF
cdr3_nt: TGTGCCAGCAGTTACTCGCCGGGGGACTACGAGCAGTACTTC
j_call: TRBJ2-7
v_call: TRBV6-5
clone_size: NA
d_call: NA

cdr3_aa: CASSLQAGGPFSDEQFF
cdr3_nt: TGCGCCAGCAGCTTGCAAGCGGGAGGGCCGTTTTCCGATGAGCAGTTCTTC
j_call: TRBJ2-1
v_call: TRBV5-1
clone_size: NA
d_call: TRBD2

cdr3_aa: CATSRGDVAGNTIYF
cdr3_nt: TGTGCCACCAGCAGGGGGGACGTAGCCGGAAACACCATATATTTT
j_call: TRBJ1-3
v_call: TRBV15
clone_size: NA
d_call: NA

cdr3_aa: CASSPTTYNEQFF
cdr3_nt: TGTGCCAGCTCACCTACGACTTACAATGAGCAGTTCTTC
j_call: TRBJ2-1
v_call: TRBV18
clone_size: NA
d_call: NA

cdr3_aa: CASSYISVSNIGELFF
cdr3_nt: TGTGCCAGCAGTTACATTTCCGTTTCTAACATCGGGGAGCTGTTTTTT
j_call: TRBJ2-2
v_call: TRBV6-5
clone_size: NA
d_call: NA

cdr3_aa: CASSPGGRYNSPLHF
cdr3_nt: TGTGCCAGCTCACCAGGGGGTCGCTATAATTCACCCCTCCACTTT
j_call: TRBJ1-6
v_call: TRBV18
clone_size: NA
d_call: NA

cdr3_aa: CSAGGKYRNTEAFF
cdr3_nt: TGCAGCGCCGGTGGGAAATACAGGAACACTGAAGCTTTCTTT
j_call: TRBJ1-1
v_call: TRBV29-1
clone_size: NA
d_call: NA

cdr3_aa: CASGLTLPGLARQTSSYNEQFF
cdr3_nt: TGTGCTAGTGGTTTGACCCTGCCGGGACTAGCGCGCCAAACGAGCTCCTACAATGAGCAGTTCTTC
j_call: TRBJ2-1
v_call: TRBV12-5
clone_size: NA
d_call: TRBD2

cdr3_aa: CASSFGGVDNEQFF
cdr3_nt: TGCGCCAGCAGCTTTGGGGGAGTGGACAATGAGCAGTTCTTC
j_call: TRBJ2-1
v_call: TRBV5-1
clone_size: NA
d_call: NA

cdr3_aa: CASSPSGSNTDTQYF
cdr3_nt: TGTGCCAGCAGCCCCTCCGGGTCGAACACAGATACGCAGTATTTT
j_call: TRBJ2-3
v_call: TRBV13
clone_size: NA
d_call: NA

cdr3_aa: CASSEFLAGYGEQYF
cdr3_nt: TGTGCCAGCAGTGAATTCCTAGCAGGTTACGGCGAGCAGTACTTC
j_call: TRBJ2-7
v_call: TRBV25-1
clone_size: once
d_call: NA

cdr3_aa: CASRFGGSSYEQYF
cdr3_nt: TGTGCCAGCAGATTCGGCGGGAGCTCCTACGAGCAGTACTTC
j_call: TRBJ2-7
v_call: TRBV7-2
clone_size: NA
d_call: TRBD2

cdr3_aa: CASSPISGTSGNYNEQFF
cdr3_nt: TGTGCCAGCAGTCCCATATCCGGGACTAGCGGGAACTACAATGAGCAGTTCTTC
j_call: TRBJ2-1
v_call: TRBV27
clone_size: NA
d_call: TRBD2

cdr3_aa: CASSSNRDSNQPQHF
cdr3_nt: TGTGCCAGCAGCTCCAACAGGGATAGCAATCAGCCCCAGCATTTT
j_call: TRBJ1-5
v_call: TRBV7-9
clone_size: NA
d_call: NA

cdr3_aa: CASSRGGNGDGYTF
cdr3_nt: TGTGCCAGCAGCCGGGGGGGGAATGGAGATGGCTACACCTTC
j_call: TRBJ1-2
v_call: TRBV5-4
clone_size: NA
d_call: NA